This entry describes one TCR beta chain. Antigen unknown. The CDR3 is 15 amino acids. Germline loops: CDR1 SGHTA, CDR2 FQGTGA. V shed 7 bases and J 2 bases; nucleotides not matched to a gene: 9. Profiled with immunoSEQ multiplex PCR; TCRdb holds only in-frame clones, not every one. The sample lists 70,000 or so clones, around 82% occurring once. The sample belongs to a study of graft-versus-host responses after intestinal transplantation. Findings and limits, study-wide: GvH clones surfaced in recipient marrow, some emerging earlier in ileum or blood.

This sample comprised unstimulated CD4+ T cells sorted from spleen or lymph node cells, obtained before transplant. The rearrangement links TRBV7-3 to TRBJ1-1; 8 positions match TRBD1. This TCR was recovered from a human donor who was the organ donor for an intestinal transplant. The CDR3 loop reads CASMNSGTGNTEAFF. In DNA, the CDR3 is TGTGCCAGCATGAATTCCGGGACAGGTAACACTGAAGCTTTCTTT.